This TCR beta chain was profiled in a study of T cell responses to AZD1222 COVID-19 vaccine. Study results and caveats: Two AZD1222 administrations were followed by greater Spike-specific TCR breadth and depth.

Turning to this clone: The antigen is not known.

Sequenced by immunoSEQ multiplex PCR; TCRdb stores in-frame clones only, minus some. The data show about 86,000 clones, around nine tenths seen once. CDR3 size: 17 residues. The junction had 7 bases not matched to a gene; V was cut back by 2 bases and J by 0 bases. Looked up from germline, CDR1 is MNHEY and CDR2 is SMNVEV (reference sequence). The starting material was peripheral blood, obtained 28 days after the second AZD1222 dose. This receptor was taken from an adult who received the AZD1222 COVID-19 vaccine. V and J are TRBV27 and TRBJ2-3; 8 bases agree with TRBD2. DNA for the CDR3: TGTGCCAGCAGTTTACATTGGCGGGAGGTTAGCACAGATACGCAGTATTTT. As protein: CASSLHWREVSTDTQYF.